This is a list of T cell receptor beta chains from one sample in a study of T cell responses to AZD1222 COVID-19 vaccine. TCRdb's copy holds only in-frame clones and misses some; the assay was immunoSEQ multiplex PCR. The sample comprises about 88,000 clones, about 89% of which are singletons, and roughly 5.1% rests with the top ten. Sequences were derived from peripheral blood, sampled 28 days after the second AZD1222 dose. Every receptor here comes from an adult who received the AZD1222 COVID-19 vaccine. The CDR3 runs from the conserved cysteine through the conserved F or W. Each record gives: V gene, clone size, D gene, CDR3 length, J gene, CDR3 DNA, CDR3 protein. A D gene is named only where the DNA matches it firmly. Rows give clone size only sometimes, using once, few, many, or a class for an expanded clone.

TRBV6-5	.	TRBD2	15	TRBJ2-7	TGTGCCAGCAGCCGAACTAGCGGGCCGACCTACGAGCAGTACTTC	CASSRTSGPTYEQYF
TRBV3-1/TRBV3-2	.	TRBD1	18	TRBJ2-7	TGTGCCAGCAGCCCCACATACATCGACAGGGGAGGTGTGGGCGAGCAGTACTTC	CASSPTYIDRGGVGEQYF
TRBV5-1	.	.	13	TRBJ2-1	TGCGCCAGCAGCTTGGCTCAGGGGGGTGAGCAGTTCTTC	CASSLAQGGEQFF
TRBV19	few	.	12	TRBJ1-5	TGTGCCACAAGGGGTGGCTGGCAGCCCCAGCATTTT	CATRGGWQPQHF
TRBV6-5	once	.	14	TRBJ1-1	TGTGCCAGCAGTTACCTACGGGTTAATACTGAAGCTTTCTTT	CASSYLRVNTEAFF
TRBV7-3	.	TRBD1	15	TRBJ2-1	TGTGCCAGCAGCCAAGGGACAGTTACCTACAATGAGCAGTTCTTC	CASSQGTVTYNEQFF
TRBV6-5	.	TRBD1	12	TRBJ2-5	TGTGCCAGCAAGACAGGGGGAGAGACCCAGTACTTC	CASKTGGETQYF
TRBV6-5	.	TRBD1	15	TRBJ1-4	TGTGCCAGCGCACCCCCAGGGGGCATTGTTGAAAAACTGTTTTTT	CASAPPGGIVEKLFF
TRBV18	.	.	14	TRBJ2-1	TGTGCCAGCTCCAGGGACGAACCACGGGGTGAGCAGTTCTTC	CASSRDEPRGEQFF
TRBV7-3	.	.	15	TRBJ2-1	TGTGCCAGCAGCCCTCGTGGGGGTGTGGGCAATGAGCAGTTCTTC	CASSPRGGVGNEQFF
TRBV7-9	.	.	15	TRBJ2-5	TGTGCCAGCAGCTTTGGGGGGACAGAGAAAGAGACCCAGTACTTC	CASSFGGTEKETQYF
TRBV6-5	.	TRBD1	13	TRBJ1-1	TGTGCCAGCAGACGCGACAGGGAGACTGAAGCTTTCTTT	CASRRDRETEAFF
TRBV4-2	.	.	16	TRBJ1-2	TGTGCCAGCAGCCAAGCCCAGGGAGAAGGTGGCTATGGCTACACCTTC	CASSQAQGEGGYGYTF
TRBV4-2	.	.	14	TRBJ1-5	TGTGCCAGCAGCCAAGAGACAAGGGGGCAGCCCCAGCATTTT	CASSQETRGQPQHF
TRBV6-5	once	TRBD1	16	TRBJ2-7	TGTGCCAGCAGTTATGATAGGGGGCGAAGCTCCTACGAGCAGTACTTC	CASSYDRGRSSYEQYF
TRBV4-2	.	.	14	TRBJ2-7	TGTGCCAGCAGCCAAGACGTAACAAAGGGGGAGCAGTACTTC	CASSQDVTKGEQYF
TRBV18	.	TRBD2	15	TRBJ2-1	TGTGCCAGCTCAGGGGGACTAGCGGGTTACAATGAGCAGTTCTTC	CASSGGLAGYNEQFF
TRBV4-1	.	.	16	TRBJ2-1	TGCGCCAGCAGCCAAGGCCGGGGTAGCTCCTACAATGAGCAGTTCTTC	CASSQGRGSSYNEQFF
TRBV7-8	.	.	15	TRBJ2-7	TGTGCCAGCAGCTTAGCAAGGTGGGGCACCTACGAGCAGTACTTC	CASSLARWGTYEQYF
TRBV6-4	.	.	18	TRBJ1-3	TGTGCCAGCAGCGATCCCGACAGGAGGGGTTTGGACGGAAACACCATATATTTT	CASSDPDRRGLDGNTIYF
TRBV27	.	.	14	TRBJ1-4	TGTGCCAGTGCTGCACGGTGGGGAAATGAAAAACTGTTTTTT	CASAARWGNEKLFF
TRBV6-5	.	.	13	TRBJ1-2	TGTGCCAGCAGTCCTTCGGACGGCTATGGCTACACCTTC	CASSPSDGYGYTF
TRBV5-1	.	TRBD2	15	TRBJ2-1	TGCGCCAGCAGCCCAAGCGGGAGCTCCTACAATGAGCAGTTCTTC	CASSPSGSSYNEQFF
TRBV5-1	.	.	14	TRBJ2-3	TGCGCCAGCAGCCTCTCGACAAGCACAGATACGCAGTATTTT	CASSLSTSTDTQYF
TRBV13	.	.	12	TRBJ1-1	TGTGCCAGCAGTTGGTCGGACACTGAAGCTTTCTTT	CASSWSDTEAFF
TRBV7-8	.	.	15	TRBJ2-2	TGTGCCAGCAGCTTGAGCCCCCGACAGACCGGGGAGCTGTTTTTT	CASSLSPRQTGELFF
TRBV6-5	once	TRBD1	15	TRBJ1-1	TGTGCCAGCAGTATACCGGGACAGGGAAACACTGAAGCTTTCTTT	CASSIPGQGNTEAFF
TRBV19	.	TRBD1	15	TRBJ1-5	TGTGCCAGTAGTTACGACAGGGTAGGTAATCAGCCCCAGCATTTT	CASSYDRVGNQPQHF
TRBV19	.	.	14	TRBJ1-2	TGTGCCAGTAACCCGGGACAAACTAACTATGGCTACACCTTC	CASNPGQTNYGYTF
TRBV4-1	.	TRBD2	17	TRBJ2-1	TGCGCCAGCAGCCAAGATTTGGCGGGGGGGCCTACGAATGAGCAGTTCTTC	CASSQDLAGGPTNEQFF
TRBV18	.	.	11	TRBJ2-5	TGTGCCAGCTCACCACGAGAGACCCAGTACTTC	CASSPRETQYF
TRBV15	.	.	16	TRBJ1-1	TGTGCCACCAGCAGAGATGGCACAGGAGGAAACACTGAAGCTTTCTTT	CATSRDGTGGNTEAFF
TRBV4-2	once	TRBD1	16	TRBJ1-5	TGTGCCAGCAGCCATGAAGGGACAGGACAAAATCAGCCCCAGCATTTT	CASSHEGTGQNQPQHF
TRBV5-1	.	TRBD1	15	TRBJ2-7	TGCGCCAGCAGCCACCGGGACAGGGCGTCCTACGAGCAGTACTTC	CASSHRDRASYEQYF
TRBV7-8	.	.	16	TRBJ1-1	TGTGCCAGCAGCTTAGTGGCAGCCTCTATGAACACTGAAGCTTTCTTT	CASSLVAASMNTEAFF
TRBV5-4	.	.	15	TRBJ2-2	TGTGCCAGCAGCTCCGGGACAACGAACACCGGGGAGCTGTTTTTT	CASSSGTTNTGELFF
TRBV5-1	.	TRBD1	13	TRBJ2-7	TGCGCCAGCAGCGACGGGACAGGGTACGGGCAGTACTTC	CASSDGTGYGQYF
TRBV27	.	.	13	TRBJ1-2	TGTGCCAGCAGTTTTGTGGGTGACTATGGCTACACCTTC	CASSFVGDYGYTF